A selection of T cell receptor beta chains follows, all from one sample in a study of patients and donors after allogeneic stem cell transplantation. TCRdb re-analysed the RT-PCR reads in MiXCR, keeping a single row per CDR3 protein. The sample lists about a million distinct CDR3 sequences, more than 15% seen once, with around 6% in the top ten. Sequenced input: blood, either unsorted or a sorted T cell fraction (not recorded which). These TCRs come from a human donor who was either an allogeneic HSCT recipient or a stem cell or donor lymphocyte infusion donor (not recorded which). It is not recorded whose cells these are; they may come from a transplant donor. Each CDR3 is given with its conserved first and last residue. Each record gives: clone size, J gene, D gene, V gene, CDR3 protein, CDR3 DNA. A D gene is named only where the DNA matches it firmly. Clone size is stated in some rows and not others, as once, few, many or a class when expanded.

. | TRBJ2-7 | TRBD1 | TRBV4-2 | CASSRRDRTYEQYF | TGTGCCAGCAGCCGCCGGGACAGGACCTACGAGCAGTACTTC
. | TRBJ1-1 | . | TRBV4-3 | CASSRQVGNRNTEAFF | TGCGCCAGCAGCCGACAAGTTGGTAATCGGAACACTGAAGCTTTCTTT
few | TRBJ2-2 | . | TRBV5-1 | CASSWQITGELFF | TGCGCCAGCAGCTGGCAGATCACCGGGGAGCTGTTTTTT
. | TRBJ2-2 | TRBD2 | TRBV6-5 | CASSYPGLAGAYTGELFF | TGTGCCAGCAGTTATCCCGGACTAGCGGGAGCTTACACCGGGGAGCTGTTTTTT
. | TRBJ2-1 | . | TRBV7-9 | CASSLVQNSYNEQFF | TGTGCCAGCAGCTTAGTCCAGAATTCCTACAATGAGCAGTTCTTC
few | TRBJ2-1 | TRBD2 | TRBV12-3/TRBV12-4 | CASSQFGLGRGDEQFF | TGTGCCAGCAGCCAATTCGGACTAGGGCGGGGCGATGAGCAGTTCTTC
. | TRBJ2-5 | . | TRBV5-1 | CASSQDWYKETQYF | TGCGCCAGCAGCCAGGACTGGTATAAAGAGACCCAGTACTTC
few | TRBJ1-2 | . | TRBV12-3/TRBV12-4 | CASSRATDGNYGYTF | TGTGCCAGCAGTCGTGCGACGGACGGTAACTATGGCTACACCTTC
. | TRBJ2-3 | TRBD2 | TRBV3-1 | CASSRGTSGRADTQYF | TGTGCCAGCAGCCGCGGGACTAGCGGGAGGGCCGATACGCAGTATTTT
few | TRBJ2-3 | . | TRBV27 | CASSPLSNTDTQYF | TGTGCCAGCAGTCCTTTAAGCAACACAGATACGCAGTATTTT
few | TRBJ2-1 | . | TRBV9 | CASSVAPGPIYNEQFF | TGTGCCAGCAGCGTAGCCCCTGGACCCATTTACAATGAGCAGTTCTTC